Described below is a single T cell receptor (beta chain) sequence and its context. The PCR ran on 60 Vbeta and 13 Jbeta primers. Original data processing: It was a later analysis that counted approximately 81 million unique TCR beta chains, of which around 11 million were shared. Using immunoSEQ multiplex PCR, the repertoire was profiled, and TCRdb retains in-frame clones only, with some absent. The V and J calls and clone size are taken from that table; D and trimming were inferred from the DNA. The sample contains under 150,000 clones, about 80% of which appear only once. These data are taken from a study of cytomegalovirus exposure and HLA in healthy donors. Study-level information: Findings of an earlier analysis included some 120 million unique TCR beta sequences from 180 million or so T cells.

Trimming at V came to 6 bases and at J to 2 bases, leaving 3 bases not matched to a gene. CDR3 length equals 14 residues. CDR1 and CDR2 (germline): SGHTA, FQGTGA. This TCR came from a human donor in good health. This chain connects TRBV7-3 to TRBJ2-1; TRBD1 agrees at 8 bases. The sample was PBMCs. The DNA for the CDR3 is TGTGCCAGCAGTACAGGGGGTGCCTACAATGAGCAGTTCTTC. Translating gives CASSTGGAYNEQFF. Using reference TRBV7-3 and TRBJ2-1 for the parts outside the CDR3, the full variable domain is GAGVSQTPSNKVTEKGKYVELRCDPISGHTALYWYRQSLGQGPEFLIYFQGTGAADDSGLPNDRFFAVRPEGSVSTLKIQRTERGDSAVYLCASSTGGAYNEQFFGPGTRLTVL.